The 30 T cell receptor beta chains presented below share a single source sample, sequenced in a study of graft-versus-host responses after intestinal transplantation (dated by TCRdb to about 2021). This specimen's time point label, per the study, means: cells obtained before transplantation from donor or recipient. In mixed lymphocyte reactions, approximately 200,000 CFSE-labeled pre-transplant responders were plated with approximately 200,000 irradiated violet-dye-labeled stimulators and cultured for 5 to 6 days. The library was generated by the immunoSEQ multiplex PCR assay. Sourced from immuneACCESS, this table was stored by TCRdb with only in-frame sequences that have V and J called. A share of the clones is absent; for the studies checked, an unresolved V gene accounts for under half, and the remainder has no known explanation. The sample table lists thousands of clones, roughly 30% of them with a count of one. The biggest ten clones account for about 2.9% of the sample.

This sample comprised alloreactive CD8+ T cells from a mixed lymphocyte reaction culture, obtained before transplantation. This specimen's cell subset or site label, per the study, means: CFSE-low proliferating T cells sorted from roughly 6-day pre-transplant mixed lymphocyte reaction (GvH or HvG direction). The receptors here all came from a human patient who was an organ donor for intestinal transplantation.

CDR3 sequence reads: CASSYFRGRTEAFF. CDR3 nucleotides: TGTGCCAGCAGTTACTTCCGGGGGAGGACTGAAGCTTTCTTT. This chain links TRBV6-5 with TRBJ1-1, with D possibly matching TRBD1 (5 bases). CDR1 and CDR2 (germline): MNHEY, SVGAGI. Trimming left V 1 base short and J 5 bases short, with 11 bases between. The CDR3 covers 14 residues.

The chain joins TRBV5-1 to TRBJ1-1; D call uncertain. Germline CDR1 is SGHRS and CDR2 is YFSETQ. This CDR3 contains 15 residues. V lost 0 bases, J lost 1 base, and 10 bases lay in between. CDR3 sequence reads: CASSLGTGGNTEAFF. The CDR3 nucleotides are TGCGCCAGCAGCTTGGGAACGGGTGGGAACACTGAAGCTTTCTTT.

With regard to this clone: A junction boundary mismatches the germline segment, possibly from a read error. The chain joins TRBV6-5 to TRBJ2-4, with D possibly being TRBD2 (7 bases). CDR3 length: 15 residues. Germline values: CDR1 MNHEY, CDR2 SVGAGI. The CDR3 sequence: CAGRWGGQARNIQYF. The DNA of the CDR3 is TGTGCCGGCCGATGGGGGGGGCAGGCCAGAAACATTCAGTACTTC.

The rearrangement links TRBV5-4 to TRBJ2-5, with D possibly matching TRBD2 (5 bases). This CDR3 comprises 13 residues. CDR1 and CDR2 (germline): SGHNT, YYREEE (reference sequence). V lost 4 bases to trimming and J lost 5 bases, with 12 bases between them. Here the CDR3 reads CASSRGPRETQYF. The CDR3 DNA reads TGTGCCAGCAGCCGCGGGCCGCGGGAGACCCAGTACTTC.

The chain couples TRBV7-2 to TRBJ2-2, with a tentative D call TRBD2 (5 bases). With 6 bases removed from V and 6 bases from J, the gap between germline ends came to 5 bases. The germline CDR1 and CDR2 sequences are SGHTA and FQGNSA. The CDR3 is made up of 11 amino acids. The CDR3 DNA reads TGTGCCAGCAGGGGAGCCGGGGAGCTGTTTTTT. Translation gives CASRGAGELFF.

The rearrangement links TRBV11-3 to TRBJ1-1; D is uncertain. Deletions cut 5 bases from V and 9 bases from J, with 13 bases between. This CDR3 comprises 12 residues. The germline gives CDR1 SGHNT, CDR2 YENEEA. The CDR3 loop reads CASSPRGKKAFF. DNA of the CDR3: TGTGCCAGCAGCCCCCGAGGGAAGAAAGCTTTCTTT.

In its sample, this clone ranks as medium-sized. CDR3 region: CASSPGTGSYEQYF. CDR3 coding DNA: TGTGCCAGCAGCCCCGGGACAGGGAGCTACGAGCAGTACTTC. This rearrangement joins TRBV4-2 to TRBJ2-7, with 9 bases matching TRBD1. Trimming cost V 4 bases and J 3 bases; bases outside gene matches: 4. This CDR3 spans 14 amino acids. Germline CDR1 reads LGHNA; CDR2 reads YNFKEQ.

Judged by abundance, this clone is medium-sized. The rearrangement links TRBV5-1 to TRBJ1-2; D uncertain. Looked up from germline, CDR1 is SGHRS and CDR2 is YFSETQ. The CDR3 totals 12 residues. The V gene lost 7 bases and the J gene lost 0 bases, with 7 bases spanning the gap. Written as DNA, the CDR3 is TGCGCCAGCCGGGAGGCTAACTATGGCTACACCTTC. Translation: CASREANYGYTF.

This chain uses TRBV27 with TRBJ2-7; TRBD1 agrees at 7 bases. The germline gives CDR1 MNHEY, CDR2 SMNVEV (reference sequence). The trim removed 4 bases at V and 9 bases at J, leaving 9 bases unmatched. The CDR3 runs to 13 residues. The CDR3 loop is CASSWLGTARQYF. CDR3 in DNA: TGTGCCAGCAGTTGGCTTGGGACAGCAAGGCAGTACTTC.

The chain is built from TRBV18 and TRBJ2-7, with 7 positions matching TRBD1. Germline loops: CDR1 KGHSH, CDR2 LQKENI. V trimming: 6 bases; J trimming: 6 bases; junction bases outside the gene matches: 5. The CDR3 runs to 12 residues. The CDR3 is CASSQQGFEQYF. CDR3 in DNA: TGTGCCAGCTCCCAACAGGGGTTCGAGCAGTACTTC.

This clone is classed as medium-sized. V is TRBV7-9 and J is TRBJ2-1, with 7 nucleotides matching TRBD1. CDR1 is SEHNR and CDR2 is FQNEAQ in the germline V gene (reference sequence). The CDR3 totals 15 residues. The ends lost 5 bases at V and 8 bases at J; junction bases unmatched: 12. CDR3 nucleotides: TGTGCCAGCAGCCTCAAACAGGGGCACGTTGATGAGCAGTTCTTC. Translation: CASSLKQGHVDEQFF.

The chain has TRBV18 and TRBJ1-1; D perhaps matches TRBD1 (5 bases). Per germline, CDR1 KGHSH and CDR2 LQKENI. V dropped 3 bases and J dropped 6 bases, with 17 bases sitting between them. CDR3 size: 15 residues. The CDR3: CASSPSAPWGAEAFF. The CDR3 DNA reads TGTGCCAGCTCACCGTCGGCACCCTGGGGCGCTGAAGCTTTCTTT.

The genes are TRBV7-3 and TRBJ2-7; possible D gene TRBD2, 6 bases. CDR3 length: 15 residues. Trimming shortened V by 5 bases and J by 5 bases, and 19 bases separated the two germline ends. Germline V gives CDR1 SGHTA, CDR2 FQGTGA. The CDR3 nucleotides are TGTGCCAGCAGCCCCTGGCGGGGACCGTTCCACGAGCAGTACTTC. Encoded protein: CASSPWRGPFHEQYF.

The chain combines TRBV2 with TRBJ2-1, with TRBD2 matching 10 bases. This CDR3 has 15 amino acids. Germline V lookup: CDR1 SNHLY, CDR2 FYNNEI. Trimming at V came to 5 bases and at J to 0 bases, leaving 1 base not matched to a gene. CDR3 in amino acids: CASSLAGGSYNEQFF. The CDR3 DNA reads as TGTGCCAGCAGTTTAGCGGGGGGCTCCTACAATGAGCAGTTCTTC. The variable domain in full, with the rest retrieved from reference TRBV2 and TRBJ2-1, is EPEVTQTPSHQVTQMGQEVILRCVPISNHLYFYWYRQILGQKVEFLVSFYNNEISEKSEIFDDQFSVERPDGSNFTLKIRSTKLEDSAMYFCASSLAGGSYNEQFFGPGTRLTVL.

The chain is built from TRBV4-2 and TRBJ1-2; TRBD1 agrees at 8 bases. The CDR3 loop spans 15 amino acids. Germline V CDR1 and CDR2: LGHNA, YNFKEQ. V was pared by 6 bases and J by 5 bases, with 11 bases of the junction left unmatched. DNA for the CDR3: TGTGCCAGCAGTCTAGACAGGGGTTTGTGGTATGGCTACACCTTC. Protein product: CASSLDRGLWYGYTF.

This clone was counted only a few times. The rearrangement joins TRBV6-4 to TRBJ2-3; maybe TRBD1 (6 bases). V dropped 7 bases and J dropped 3 bases, with 17 bases sitting between them. The CDR3 has 15 residues. Germline V gene lookup returns CDR1 MRHNA and CDR2 SNTAGT. This chain's CDR3 is CASTRQAGSTDTQYF. CDR3 in DNA: TGTGCCAGCACCCGACAGGCAGGTTCAACAGATACGCAGTATTTT.

Here the CDR3 reads CASSVGGQINEKLFF. The CDR3 bases are TGTGCCAGCAGCGTGGGGGGACAGATTAATGAAAAACTGTTTTTT. This sequence joins TRBV9 and TRBJ1-4; 7 bases line up with TRBD1. The J segment lost 4 bases and the V segment lost 2 bases, leaving 5 bases of the junction unmatched. CDR3 size: 15 residues. Per the germline V gene, CDR1 is SGDLS and CDR2 is YYNGEE.

The chain carries TRBV2 and TRBJ2-3, with 11 bases lining up with TRBD2. Unmatched junction bases numbered 10, after V lost 8 bases and J lost 6 bases. The CDR3 runs 15 residues. In germline, CDR1 is SNHLY, CDR2 FYNNEI. Written as DNA, the CDR3 is TGTGCCAGCGGGGGGGCTAGCGGGGGGTGGGATACGCAGTATTTT. Encoded protein: CASGGASGGWDTQYF.

This clone has a handful of counts. The chain uses TRBV9 and TRBJ2-3, with TRBD2 identical over 14 bases. The germline V gene has CDR1 SGDLS and CDR2 YYNGEE. V shed 4 bases and J 2 bases; nucleotides not matched to a gene: 9. The CDR3 runs 18 residues. CDR3 in amino acids: CASSTTGLAGGHTDTQYF. The CDR3 nucleotides read TGTGCCAGCAGCACGACAGGACTAGCGGGGGGTCACACAGATACGCAGTATTTT.

The sample holds a few counts of this clone. V is TRBV4-1 and J is TRBJ2-7; 8 nucleotides line up with TRBD1. The germline V gene has CDR1 MGHRA and CDR2 YSYEKL. The J segment lost 0 bases and the V segment lost 3 bases, leaving 1 base of the junction unmatched. The CDR3 consists of 14 residues. This CDR3 reads CASSHGTGSYEQYF. The DNA of the CDR3 is TGCGCCAGCAGCCACGGGACAGGCTCCTACGAGCAGTACTTC.

V and J are TRBV29-1 and TRBJ2-3; TRBD2 agrees at 10 bases. Germline V gene data show CDR1 as SQVTM and CDR2 as ANQGSEA. V gave up 6 bases and J gave up 2 bases; unmatched junction bases: 5. CDR3 size: 14 residues. In nucleotides, the CDR3 is TGCAGCGTCCAACTAGCGGGGTTCACAGATACGCAGTATTTT. This gives the protein CSVQLAGFTDTQYF.

This clone was counted only a few times. The chain employs TRBV5-6 and TRBJ1-2, with D perhaps TRBD1 (5 bases). Trimming left V 0 bases short and J 4 bases short, with 7 bases between. The germline gives CDR1 SGHDT, CDR2 YYEEEE. This CDR3 region has 13 residues. CDR3 residues: CASSLAGGYGYTF. In DNA form, the CDR3 reads TGTGCCAGCAGCTTGGCGGGGGGCTATGGCTACACCTTC.

For the CDR3, the DNA is TGTGCCAGCAGCCTCCAGGGTTTCGGTAATGAAAAACTGTTTTTT. Its translation is CASSLQGFGNEKLFF. This chain connects TRBV9 to TRBJ1-4; D is possibly TRBD1 (5 bases). Trimming took off 4 bases at V and 4 bases at J, with 14 bases between the two ends. The CDR3 length is 15 residues. The germline gives CDR1 SGDLS, CDR2 YYNGEE. Full variable domain (missing parts from reference TRBV9 and TRBJ1-4): DSGVTQTPKHLITATGQRVTLRCSPRSGDLSVYWYQQSLDQGLQFLIQYYNGEERAKGNILERFSAQQFPDLHSELNLSSLELGDSALYFCASSLQGFGNEKLFFGSGTQLSVL.

This clone turned up a few times. The chain links TRBV28 to TRBJ2-3; tentative D call: TRBD2 (7 bases). V was shortened by 5 bases and J by 6 bases, with 21 bases between the two germline ends. This CDR3 comprises 16 residues. CDR1 is MDHEN, CDR2 SYDVKM, per germline. For the CDR3, the DNA is TGTGCCAGCAGTCTACAGGTGGGGGGGCCCTCGGATACGCAGTATTTT. It translates to CASSLQVGGPSDTQYF.

This chain joins TRBV6-1 and TRBJ2-7; D is perhaps TRBD2 (5 bases). Germline V gene lookup returns CDR1 MNHNS and CDR2 SASEGT. CDR3 length equals 14 residues. The V end lost 1 base, the J end lost 1 base, and 8 bases lay between the germline ends. The CDR3 protein is CASSEGTGSYEQYF. DNA for the CDR3: TGTGCCAGCAGTGAAGGGACTGGGTCCTACGAGCAGTACTTC.

V and J are TRBV19 and TRBJ1-1; no definite D call. Germline V gene sequence: CDR1 LNHDA, CDR2 SQIVND (reference sequence). The V and J ends lost 7 bases and 4 bases respectively, with 16 bases between them. This CDR3 has 14 residues. The CDR3 region is CASTPRGRGTEAFF. CDR3 sequence (DNA): TGTGCCAGTACCCCACGAGGCCGAGGCACTGAAGCTTTCTTT. Together with reference TRBV19 and TRBJ1-1, the CDR3 gives the full variable domain: DGGITQSPKYLFRKEGQNVTLSCEQNLNHDAMYWYRQDPGQGLRLIYYSQIVNDFQKGDIAEGYSVSREKKESFPLTVTSAQKNPTAFYLCASTPRGRGTEAFFGQGTRLTVV.

The chain has TRBV27 and TRBJ1-2; D unresolved. The germline V gene has CDR1 MNHEY and CDR2 SMNVEV (reference sequence). The CDR3 sequence is 14 residues long. V dropped 5 bases and J dropped 3 bases, with 13 bases sitting between them. CDR3 sequence (DNA): TGTGCCAGCAGTCCCACCCAGGTCTACTATGGCTACACCTTC. This gives the protein CASSPTQVYYGYTF.

This sequence joins TRBV5-1 and TRBJ2-5; TRBD2 matches at 14 bases. The germline V gene has CDR1 SGHRS and CDR2 YFSETQ. The CDR3 extends over 16 amino acids. The V segment lost 0 bases and the J segment 3 bases; nucleotides outside the gene matches: 1. This CDR3 reads CASSLGLAGGEETQYF. The CDR3, as DNA: TGCGCCAGCAGCTTGGGACTAGCGGGGGGGGAAGAGACCCAGTACTTC.

The CDR3 coding sequence is TGTGCCAGCAGTCCCCTCGCGGGGGGAACAGATACGCAGTATTTT. It encodes CASSPLAGGTDTQYF. This chain joins TRBV6-1 and TRBJ2-3, with TRBD2 matching over 8 bases. The CDR3 has 15 residues. V shed 5 bases, J shed 3 bases, and the junction held 7 bases outside the gene matches. Germline assignment: CDR1 MNHNS and CDR2 SASEGT.

The genes are TRBV21-1 and TRBJ2-3; TRBD2, the D gene given by the table, was not confirmed from the DNA. TRBV21-1 is listed as a pseudogene. This CDR3 has 14 residues. The CDR3 DNA follows: TGTGCCAGCACCCTCCTAGCGATCACAGATACGCAGTATTTT. This codes for CASTLLAITDTQYF.